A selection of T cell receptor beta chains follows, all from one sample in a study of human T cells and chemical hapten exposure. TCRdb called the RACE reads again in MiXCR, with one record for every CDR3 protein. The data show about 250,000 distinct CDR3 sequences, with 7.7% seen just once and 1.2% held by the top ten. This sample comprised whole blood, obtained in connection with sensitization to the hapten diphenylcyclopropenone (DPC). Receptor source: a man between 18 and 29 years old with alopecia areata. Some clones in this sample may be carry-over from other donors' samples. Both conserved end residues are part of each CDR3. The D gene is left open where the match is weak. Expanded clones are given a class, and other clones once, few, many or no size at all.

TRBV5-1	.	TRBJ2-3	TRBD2	CASRSSGTTDTQYF	TGCGCCAGCAGATCTAGCGGGACCACAGATACGCAGTATTTT
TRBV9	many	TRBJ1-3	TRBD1	CASSAGTGGTGNTIYF	TGTGCCAGCAGTGCCGGGACAGGGGGCACTGGAAACACCATATATTTT
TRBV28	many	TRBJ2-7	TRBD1	CASIRDRDHEQYF	TGTGCCAGCATTAGGGACAGGGACCACGAGCAGTACTTC
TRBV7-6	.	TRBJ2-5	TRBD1	CVSSPNSGTGVQTQYF	TGTGTCAGCAGCCCGAATTCCGGGACAGGGGTGCAGACCCAGTACTTC
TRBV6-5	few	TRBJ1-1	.	CASSPGHHEAFF	TGTGCCAGCAGTCCAGGACACCATGAAGCTTTCTTT
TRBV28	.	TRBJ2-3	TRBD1	CASSTLDRGLGDTQYF	TGTGCCAGCAGTACTTTGGACAGGGGGCTTGGAGATACGCAGTATTTT
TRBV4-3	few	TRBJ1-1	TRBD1	CASSPTWDRSEAFF	TGCGCCAGCAGCCCAACCTGGGACAGGTCTGAAGCTTTCTTT
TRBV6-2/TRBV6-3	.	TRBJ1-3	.	CASSPTAVGNTIYF	TGTGCCAGCAGCCCGACAGCGGTTGGAAACACCATATATTTT
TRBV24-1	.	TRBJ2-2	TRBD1	CATQQGANTGELFF	TGTGCCACGCAACAGGGGGCTAACACCGGGGAGCTGTTTTTT
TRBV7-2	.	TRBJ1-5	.	CASSKGGAYSNQPQHF	TGTGCCAGCAGTAAGGGCGGGGCCTATAGCAATCAGCCCCAGCATTTT
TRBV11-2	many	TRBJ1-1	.	CASSLDPGTEAFF	TGTGCCAGCAGCTTAGATCCCGGCACTGAAGCTTTCTTT
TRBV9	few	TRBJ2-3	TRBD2	CASSVATGLAGIRRGSTDTQYF	TGTGCCAGCAGCGTAGCTACGGGACTAGCGGGAATAAGAAGGGGTAGCACAGATACGCAGTATTTT
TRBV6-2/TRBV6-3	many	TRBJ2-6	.	CASSYSHGFSGANVLTF	TGTGCCAGCAGTTACTCGCATGGATTCTCTGGGGCCAACGTCCTGACTTTC
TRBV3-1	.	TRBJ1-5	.	CASSHGQMNQPQHF	TGTGCCAGCAGCCACGGACAGATGAATCAGCCCCAGCATTTT
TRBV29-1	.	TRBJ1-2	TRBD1	CSVWDRGDHGYTF	TGCAGCGTGTGGGACAGGGGGGACCATGGCTACACCTTC
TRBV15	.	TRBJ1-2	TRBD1	CATSRDPPGQAYYGYTF	TGTGCCACCAGCAGAGATCCCCCGGGACAGGCGTACTATGGCTACACCTTC
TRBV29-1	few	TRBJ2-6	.	CSVDGFGVGANVLTF	TGCAGCGTTGACGGGTTCGGAGTTGGGGCCAACGTCCTGACTTTC
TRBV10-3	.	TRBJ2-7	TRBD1	CAIERTGVGSEQYF	TGTGCCATTGAGAGGACAGGGGTTGGATCCGAGCAGTACTTC
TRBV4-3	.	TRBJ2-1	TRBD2	CASSQDSGTTNVNEQFF	TGCGCCAGCAGCCAAGATTCTGGGACTACCAATGTCAATGAGCAGTTCTTC
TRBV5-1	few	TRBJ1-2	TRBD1	CASSPGTGGGNYGYTF	TGCGCCAGCAGCCCGGGGACAGGGGGCGGCAACTATGGCTACACCTTC
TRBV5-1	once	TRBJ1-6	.	CASSFAGSSYNSPLHF	TGCGCCAGCAGCTTCGCAGGGAGCTCCTATAATTCACCCCTCCACTTT
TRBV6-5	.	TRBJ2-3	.	CASSSTGTTTQYF	TGTGCCAGCAGTTCCACGGGAACTACGACGCAGTATTTT
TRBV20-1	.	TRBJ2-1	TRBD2	CSARDPGTSGGEQFF	TGCAGTGCTAGAGATCCGGGGACTAGCGGGGGTGAGCAGTTCTTC
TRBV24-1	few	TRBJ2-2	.	CATSLGTGELFF	TGTGCCACCAGTCTGGGAACCGGGGAGCTGTTTTTT
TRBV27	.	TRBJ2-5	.	CANRLGEETQYF	TGTGCCAACCGACTAGGGGAAGAGACCCAGTACTTC
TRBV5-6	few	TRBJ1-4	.	CASSLVTPRGQVFF	TGTGCCAGCAGCTTGGTTACCCCAAGAGGACAAGTGTTTTTT